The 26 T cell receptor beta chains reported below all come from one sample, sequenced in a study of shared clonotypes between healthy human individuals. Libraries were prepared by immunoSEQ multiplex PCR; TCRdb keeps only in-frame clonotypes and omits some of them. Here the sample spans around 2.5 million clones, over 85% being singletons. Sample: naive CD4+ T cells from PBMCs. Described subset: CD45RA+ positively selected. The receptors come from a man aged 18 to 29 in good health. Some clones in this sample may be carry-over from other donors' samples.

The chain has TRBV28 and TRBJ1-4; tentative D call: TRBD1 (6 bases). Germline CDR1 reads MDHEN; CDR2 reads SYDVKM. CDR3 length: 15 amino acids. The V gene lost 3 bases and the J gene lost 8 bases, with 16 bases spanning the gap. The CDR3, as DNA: TGTGCCAGCAGTTTCGCGGGGGGGCAGGGAGAAAAACTGTTTTTT. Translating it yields CASSFAGGQGEKLFF.

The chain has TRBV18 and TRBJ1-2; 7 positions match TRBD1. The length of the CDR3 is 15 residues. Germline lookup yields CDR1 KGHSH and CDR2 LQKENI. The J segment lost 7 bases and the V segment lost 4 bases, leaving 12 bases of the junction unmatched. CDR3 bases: TGTGCCAGCTCACGCGAATACCGGGACAGTGTTGGCTACACCTTC. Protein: CASSREYRDSVGYTF. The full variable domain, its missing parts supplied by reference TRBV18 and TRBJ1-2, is NAGVMQNPRHLVRRRGQEARLRCSPMKGHSHVYWYRQLPEEGLKFMVYLQKENIIDESGMPKERFSAEFPKEGPSILRIQQVVRGDSAAYFCASSREYRDSVGYTFGSGTRLTVV.

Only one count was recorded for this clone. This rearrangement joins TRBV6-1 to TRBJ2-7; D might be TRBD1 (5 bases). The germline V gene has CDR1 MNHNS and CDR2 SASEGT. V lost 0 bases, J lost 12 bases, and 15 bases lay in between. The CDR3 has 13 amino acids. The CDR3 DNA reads TGTGCCAGCAGTGAAGCGAACAGGCGGAGTCGGTACTTC. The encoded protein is CASSEANRRSRYF.

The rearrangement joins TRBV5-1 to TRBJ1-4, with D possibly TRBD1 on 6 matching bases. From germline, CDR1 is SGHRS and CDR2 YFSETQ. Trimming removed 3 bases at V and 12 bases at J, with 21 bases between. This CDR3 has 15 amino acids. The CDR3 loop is CASSSIPQGPRELFF. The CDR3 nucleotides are TGCGCCAGCAGCTCCATTCCACAGGGACCTCGAGAACTGTTTTTT.

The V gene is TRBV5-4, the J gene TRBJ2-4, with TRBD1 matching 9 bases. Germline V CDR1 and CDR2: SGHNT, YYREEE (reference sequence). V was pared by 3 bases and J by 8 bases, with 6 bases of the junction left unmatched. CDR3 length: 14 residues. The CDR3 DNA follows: TGTGCCAGCAGCTCACAGGGGGCGGTGGACATTCAGTACTTC. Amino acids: CASSSQGAVDIQYF.

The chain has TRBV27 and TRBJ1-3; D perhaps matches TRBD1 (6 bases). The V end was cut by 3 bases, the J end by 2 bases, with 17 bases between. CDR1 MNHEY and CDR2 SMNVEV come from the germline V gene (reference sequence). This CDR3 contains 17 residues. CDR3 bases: TGTGCCAGCAGTTTGGGGGCTGTGACCGTCACTGGAAACACCATATATTTT. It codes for CASSLGAVTVTGNTIYF.

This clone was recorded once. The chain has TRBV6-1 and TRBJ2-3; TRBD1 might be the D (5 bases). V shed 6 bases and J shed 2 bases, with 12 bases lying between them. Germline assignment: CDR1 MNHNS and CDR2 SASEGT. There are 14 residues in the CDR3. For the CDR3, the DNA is TGTGCCAGCAGACAGGTCTCCTACACAGATACGCAGTATTTT. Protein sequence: CASRQVSYTDTQYF.

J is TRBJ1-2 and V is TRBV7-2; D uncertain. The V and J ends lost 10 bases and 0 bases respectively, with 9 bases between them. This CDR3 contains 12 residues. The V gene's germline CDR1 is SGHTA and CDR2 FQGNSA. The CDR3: CAISRSNYGYTF. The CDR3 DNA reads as TGTGCCATCTCCAGGTCTAACTATGGCTACACCTTC.

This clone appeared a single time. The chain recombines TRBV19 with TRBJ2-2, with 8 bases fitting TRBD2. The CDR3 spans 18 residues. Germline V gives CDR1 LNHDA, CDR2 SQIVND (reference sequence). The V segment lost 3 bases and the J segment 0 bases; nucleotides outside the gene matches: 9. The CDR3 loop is CASSMRREGRSNTGELFF. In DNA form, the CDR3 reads TGTGCCAGTAGTATGAGACGGGAGGGCCGATCGAACACCGGGGAGCTGTTTTTT. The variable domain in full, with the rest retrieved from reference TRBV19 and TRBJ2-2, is DGGITQSPKYLFRKEGQNVTLSCEQNLNHDAMYWYRQDPGQGLRLIYYSQIVNDFQKGDIAEGYSVSREKKESFPLTVTSAQKNPTAFYLCASSMRREGRSNTGELFFGEGSRLTVL.

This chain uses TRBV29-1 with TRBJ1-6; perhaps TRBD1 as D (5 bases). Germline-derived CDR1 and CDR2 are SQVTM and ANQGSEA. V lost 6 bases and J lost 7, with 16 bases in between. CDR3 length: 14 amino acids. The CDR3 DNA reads TGCAGCGTCAAAGGGCAGGGAGAGAATTCACCCCTCCACTTT. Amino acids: CSVKGQGENSPLHF.

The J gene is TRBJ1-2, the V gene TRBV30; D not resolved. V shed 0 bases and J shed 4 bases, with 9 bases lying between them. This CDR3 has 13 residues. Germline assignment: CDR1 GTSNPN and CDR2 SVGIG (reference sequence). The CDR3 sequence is CAWSVGSLYGYTF. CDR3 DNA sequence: TGTGCCTGGAGTGTCGGCAGCCTCTATGGCTACACCTTC. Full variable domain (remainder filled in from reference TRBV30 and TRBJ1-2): SQTIHQWPATLVQPVGSPLSLECTVEGTSNPNLYWYRQAAGRGLQLLFYSVGIGQISSEVPQNLSASRPQDRQFILSSKKLLLSDSGFYLCAWSVGSLYGYTFGSGTRLTVV.

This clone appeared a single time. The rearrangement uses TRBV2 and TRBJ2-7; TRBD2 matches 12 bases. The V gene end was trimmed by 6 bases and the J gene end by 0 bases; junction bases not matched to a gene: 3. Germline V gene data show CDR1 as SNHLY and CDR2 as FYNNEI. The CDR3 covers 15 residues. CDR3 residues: CASRTSGRSSYEQYF. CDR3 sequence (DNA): TGTGCCAGCAGAACTAGCGGGAGGAGCTCCTACGAGCAGTACTTC.

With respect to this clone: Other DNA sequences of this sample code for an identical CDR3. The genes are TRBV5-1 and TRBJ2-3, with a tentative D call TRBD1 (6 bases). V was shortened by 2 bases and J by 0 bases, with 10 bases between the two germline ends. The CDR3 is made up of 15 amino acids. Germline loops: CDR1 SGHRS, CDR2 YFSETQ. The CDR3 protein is CASSLQGLSTDTQYF. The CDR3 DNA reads TGCGCCAGCAGCTTACAGGGCCTTAGCACAGATACGCAGTATTTT.

The CDR3 loop reads CASSTRSGMEGAGELFF. The CDR3 DNA is TGCGCCAGCAGCACTCGGAGCGGAATGGAGGGTGCCGGGGAGCTGTTTTTT. The chain recombines TRBV5-1 with TRBJ2-2; maybe TRBD2 (6 bases). V was cut by 4 bases and J by 6 bases, with 22 bases left in between. This CDR3 is 17 amino acids long. Germline V gives CDR1 SGHRS, CDR2 YFSETQ.

CDR3 sequence reads: CASSLGTSLGGDTQYF. The CDR3 DNA reads as TGTGCCAGCAGCCTCGGGACTAGCCTGGGTGGAGATACGCAGTATTTT. The chain combines TRBV11-3 with TRBJ2-3; 9 bases fit TRBD2. Losses at the gene ends were 5 bases for V and 5 bases for J; bases not matched to a gene: 11. This CDR3 comprises 16 residues. Per the germline V gene, CDR1 is SGHNT and CDR2 is YENEEA.

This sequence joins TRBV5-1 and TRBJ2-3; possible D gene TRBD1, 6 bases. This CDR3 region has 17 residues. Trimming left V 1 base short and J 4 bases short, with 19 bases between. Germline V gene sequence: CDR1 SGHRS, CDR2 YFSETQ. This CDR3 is CASSLLVGLTGPDTQYF. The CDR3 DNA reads TGCGCCAGCAGCTTGCTTGTCGGGTTAACAGGGCCAGATACGCAGTATTTT.

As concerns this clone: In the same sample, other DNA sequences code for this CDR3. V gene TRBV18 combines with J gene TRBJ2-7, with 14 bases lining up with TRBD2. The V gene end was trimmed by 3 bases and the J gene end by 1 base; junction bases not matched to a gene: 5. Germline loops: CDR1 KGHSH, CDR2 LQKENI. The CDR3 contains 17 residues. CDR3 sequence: CASSPGLAGGLSYEQYF. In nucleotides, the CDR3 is TGTGCCAGCTCACCTGGACTAGCGGGAGGCCTTTCCTACGAGCAGTACTTC.

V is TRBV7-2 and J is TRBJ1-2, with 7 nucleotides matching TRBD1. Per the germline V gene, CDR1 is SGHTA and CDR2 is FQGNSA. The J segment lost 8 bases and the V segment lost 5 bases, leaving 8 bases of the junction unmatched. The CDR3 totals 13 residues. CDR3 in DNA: TGTGCCAGCAGCCAATCGACAGGGTACGGCTACACCTTC. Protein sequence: CASSQSTGYGYTF. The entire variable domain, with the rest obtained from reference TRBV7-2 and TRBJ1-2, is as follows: GAGVSQSPSNKVTEKGKDVELRCDPISGHTALYWYRQSLGQGLEFLIYFQGNSAPDKSGLPSDRFSAERTGGSVSTLTIQRTQQEDSAVYLCASSQSTGYGYTFGSGTRLTVV.

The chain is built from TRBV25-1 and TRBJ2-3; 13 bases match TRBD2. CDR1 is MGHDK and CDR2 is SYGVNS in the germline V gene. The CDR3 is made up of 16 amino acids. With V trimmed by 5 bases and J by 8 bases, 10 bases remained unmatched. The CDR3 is CASSPPGLAGPGTQYF. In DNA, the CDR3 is TGTGCCAGCAGTCCCCCGGGACTAGCGGGACCCGGTACGCAGTATTTT.

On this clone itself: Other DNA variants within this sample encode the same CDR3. CDR3 protein: CASSLGVSSYEQYF. CDR3 bases: TGCGCCAGCAGCTTGGGTGTAAGTTCCTACGAGCAGTACTTC. The rearrangement joins TRBV5-1 to TRBJ2-7, with D hard to call. V was clipped by 0 bases and J by 1 base, with 8 bases between them. The CDR3 length is 14 residues. Germline lookup yields CDR1 SGHRS and CDR2 YFSETQ. The whole variable domain, remainder taken from reference TRBV5-1 and TRBJ2-7, is KAGVTQTPRYLIKTRGQQVTLSCSPISGHRSVSWYQQTPGQGLQFLFEYFSETQRNKGNFPGRFSGRQFSNSRSEMNVSTLELGDSALYLCASSLGVSSYEQYFGPGTRLTVT.

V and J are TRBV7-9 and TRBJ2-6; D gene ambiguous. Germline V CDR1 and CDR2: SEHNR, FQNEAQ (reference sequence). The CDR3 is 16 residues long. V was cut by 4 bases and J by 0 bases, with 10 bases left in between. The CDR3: CASSSDRSSGANVLTF. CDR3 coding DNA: TGTGCCAGCAGCTCGGACCGAAGCTCTGGGGCCAACGTCCTGACTTTC.

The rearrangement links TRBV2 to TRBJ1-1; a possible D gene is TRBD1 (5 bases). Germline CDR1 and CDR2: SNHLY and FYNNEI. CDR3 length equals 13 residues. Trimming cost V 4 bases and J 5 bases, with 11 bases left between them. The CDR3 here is CASSAARETEAFF. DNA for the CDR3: TGTGCCAGCAGTGCGGCCAGGGAGACTGAAGCTTTCTTT.

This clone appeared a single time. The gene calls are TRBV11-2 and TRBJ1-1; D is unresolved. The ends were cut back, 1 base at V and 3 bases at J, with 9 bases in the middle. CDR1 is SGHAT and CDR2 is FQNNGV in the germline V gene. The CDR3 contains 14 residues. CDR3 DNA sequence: TGTGCCAGCAGCTTAGCCGACACTTACACTGAAGCTTTCTTT. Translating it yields CASSLADTYTEAFF.

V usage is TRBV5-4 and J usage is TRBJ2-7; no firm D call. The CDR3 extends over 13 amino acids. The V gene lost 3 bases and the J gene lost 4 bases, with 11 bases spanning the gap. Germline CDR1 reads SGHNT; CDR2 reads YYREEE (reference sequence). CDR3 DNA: TGTGCCAGCAGCTCCCAGTTGGGTTACGAGCAGTACTTC. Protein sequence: CASSSQLGYEQYF. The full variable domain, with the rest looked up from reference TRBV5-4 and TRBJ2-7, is ETGVTQSPTHLIKTRGQQVTLRCSSQSGHNTVSWYQQALGQGPQFIFQYYREEENGRGNFPPRFSGLQFPNYSSELNVNALELDDSALYLCASSSQLGYEQYFGPGTRLTVT.

CDR3 nucleotides: TGCGCCAGCAGCACCAGGGGGGGGACAGAGACCCAGTACTTC. Residues: CASSTRGGTETQYF. The V gene is TRBV5-1, the J gene TRBJ2-5; D is perhaps TRBD1 or TRBD2 (7 bases each). V was pared by 4 bases and J by 4 bases, with 14 bases between. The CDR3 is 14 amino acids. The germline gives CDR1 SGHRS, CDR2 YFSETQ.

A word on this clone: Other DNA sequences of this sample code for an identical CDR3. The CDR3 sequence is CASSPRGQRYEQYF. The CDR3 nucleotides are TGTGCCAGTAGTCCAAGGGGACAGAGGTACGAGCAGTACTTC. This chain joins TRBV19 and TRBJ2-7, with 7 bases identical to TRBD1. Germline-derived CDR1 and CDR2 are LNHDA and SQIVND (reference sequence). Trimming removed 5 bases from V and 4 bases from J; junction bases left unmatched: 8. The CDR3 totals 14 residues.